A single sample is the source of the 4 T cell receptor beta chains below, sequenced in a study of cytomegalovirus exposure and HLA in healthy donors (dated by TCRdb to about 2017). The library was produced with the immunoSEQ multiplex PCR assay. A mixture of 60 forward primers for TCR Vbeta segments and 13 reverse primers for TCR Jbeta segments was used in the multiplex PCR. TCRdb obtained this table from immuneACCESS and retained in-frame rearrangements with V and J assigned. These tables miss some clones; where compared with another copy, unresolved V genes account for less than half of the shortfall, and the remainder is unexplained. The sample contains some 160,000 clones, around 75% of them found a single time. The ten largest clones capture about 2.2% of the sample. The sequenced sample was PBMCs. The receptors stem from a male donor in good health and CMV-seronegative.

The CDR3 is CATSPRDRSNSPLHF. The CDR3 DNA reads as TGTGCCACCAGCCCCCGGGACAGGTCTAATTCACCCCTCCACTTT. The rearrangement joins TRBV15 to TRBJ1-6, with 8 bases that match TRBD1. The V segment lost 5 bases and the J segment 6 bases; nucleotides outside the gene matches: 6. Germline loops: CDR1 LNHNV, CDR2 YYDKDF (reference sequence). This CDR3 comprises 15 residues.

The chain uses TRBV19 and TRBJ1-5; 8 positions agree with TRBD1. Trimming took 5 bases from V and 4 from J; bases not matched to a gene: 7. CDR1 is LNHDA and CDR2 is SQIVND in the germline V gene (reference sequence). CDR3 size: 15 residues. The CDR3 coding sequence is TGTGCCAGTAGTCCTTCGGGACAGGATAATCAGCCCCAGCATTTT. Amino acids: CASSPSGQDNQPQHF.

V and J are TRBV5-4 and TRBJ1-2; D is ambiguous. V was clipped by 0 bases and J by 4 bases, with 10 bases between them. Germline V CDR1 and CDR2: SGHNT, YYREEE (reference sequence). The CDR3 has 14 residues. The CDR3 protein is CASSLEPGSYGYTF. DNA for the CDR3: TGTGCCAGCAGCTTGGAGCCAGGATCCTATGGCTACACCTTC.

This clone was found a few times. The chain couples TRBV10-3 to TRBJ1-4; TRBD1 agrees at 9 bases. Trimming took 6 bases from V and 0 from J; bases not matched to a gene: 5. The CDR3 has 16 amino acids. The germline CDR1 and CDR2 sequences are ENHRY and SYGVKD. CDR3 region: CAIRKTGGSTNEKLFF. As DNA, the CDR3 is TGTGCCATCAGGAAGACAGGGGGATCAACTAATGAAAAACTGTTTTTT.